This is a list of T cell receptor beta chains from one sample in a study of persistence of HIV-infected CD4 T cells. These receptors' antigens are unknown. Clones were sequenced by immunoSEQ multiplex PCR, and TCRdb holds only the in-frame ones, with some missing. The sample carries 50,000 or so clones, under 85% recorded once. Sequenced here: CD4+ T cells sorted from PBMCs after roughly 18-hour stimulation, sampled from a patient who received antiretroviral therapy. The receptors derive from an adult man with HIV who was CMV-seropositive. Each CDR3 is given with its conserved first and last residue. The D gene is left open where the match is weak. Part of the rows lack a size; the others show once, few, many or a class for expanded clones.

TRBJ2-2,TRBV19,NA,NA,TGTGCCAGTACTCCCCAGGGTAGCACCGGGGAGCTGTTTTTT,CASTPQGSTGELFF
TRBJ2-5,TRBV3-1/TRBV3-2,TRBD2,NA,TGTGCCAGCAGCCGAACGCAGGGTACTAGCGGGAAGACCCAGTACTTC,CASSRTQGTSGKTQYF
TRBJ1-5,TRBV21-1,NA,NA,TGTGCCAGCAGCAAAGAGGCAGGGACTTTTCGGCCCCAGCATTTT,CASSKEAGTFRPQHF
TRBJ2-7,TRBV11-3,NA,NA,TGTGCCAGCAGCTTAGCCTCCGGGACGCAGTACGAGCAGTACTTC,CASSLASGTQYEQYF
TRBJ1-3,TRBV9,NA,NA,TGTGCCAGCAGCTCCGAGGACCGTTACTCTGGAAACACCATATATTTT,CASSSEDRYSGNTIYF
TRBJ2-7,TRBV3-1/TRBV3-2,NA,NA,TGTGCCAGCAGCCAAGGCACCCCTGCCTACGAGCAGTACTTC,CASSQGTPAYEQYF
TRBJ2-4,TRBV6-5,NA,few,TGTGCCAGCAGCGGAGTAGCCAAAAACATTCAGTACTTC,CASSGVAKNIQYF
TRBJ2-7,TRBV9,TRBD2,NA,TGTGCCAGCAGCACCCGGGGGGGAGAGCTCTCTGGCGAGCAGTACTTC,CASSTRGGELSGEQYF
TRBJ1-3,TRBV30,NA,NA,TGTGCCTGTCATGAAGAGGCAGGAAACACCATATATTTT,CACHEEAGNTIYF
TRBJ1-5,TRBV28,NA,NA,TGTGCCAGCAGTTCGACGGTCAATCAGCCCCAGCATTTT,CASSSTVNQPQHF
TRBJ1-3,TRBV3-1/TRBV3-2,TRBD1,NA,TGTGCCAGCCGCTCCGGACAGGCCTCTGGAAACACCATATATTTT,CASRSGQASGNTIYF
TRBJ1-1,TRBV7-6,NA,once,TGTGCCAGCAGCTCCCCCGACACTGAAGCTTTCTTT,CASSSPDTEAFF
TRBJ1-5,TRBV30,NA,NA,TGTGCCTGGAGCTGGGCCGGGGCGGGCAATCAGCCCCAGCATTTT,CAWSWAGAGNQPQHF
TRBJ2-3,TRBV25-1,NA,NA,TGTGCCAGCAGTGGTTATCAGCTAGTTGGGGCGGATACGCAGTATTTT,CASSGYQLVGADTQYF
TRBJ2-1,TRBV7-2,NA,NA,TGTGCCAGCAGCTTAACGGCGGGCTCCTACAATGAGCAGTTCTTC,CASSLTAGSYNEQFF
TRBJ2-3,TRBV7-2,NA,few,TGTGCCAGCAGCTTAGCGGGAAGGACAGATACGCAGTATTTT,CASSLAGRTDTQYF
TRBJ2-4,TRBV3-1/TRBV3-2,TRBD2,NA,TGTGCCAGCAGCCAGTGGGCTAGCGGGAGCTCTTCCAAAAACATTCAGTACTTC,CASSQWASGSSSKNIQYF
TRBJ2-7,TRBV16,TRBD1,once,TGTGCCAGCAGCCAGGGCGGACAGGCCAATCTCTACGAGCAGTACTTC,CASSQGGQANLYEQYF
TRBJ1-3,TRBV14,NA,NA,TGTGCCAGCAGCCAAGGAAAGGCAAGTGGAAACACCATATATTTT,CASSQGKASGNTIYF
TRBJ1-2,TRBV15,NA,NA,TGTGCCACCAGCAAGGACCCGCGATCCGAACTATATGGCTACACCTTC,CATSKDPRSELYGYTF
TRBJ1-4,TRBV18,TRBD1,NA,TGTGCCAGCTCCCTGACAGGGAGGCAGGAAAAACTGTTTTTT,CASSLTGRQEKLFF
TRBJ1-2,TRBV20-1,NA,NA,TGCAGTGCCCATGATAACTATGGCTACACCTTC,CSAHDNYGYTF
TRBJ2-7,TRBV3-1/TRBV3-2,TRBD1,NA,TGTGCCAGCAGCCCCCCAGGGGGCCTTGCCCTATCCTACGAGCAGTACTTC,CASSPPGGLALSYEQYF
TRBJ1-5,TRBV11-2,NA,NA,TGTGCCAGCAGCCAAGGAGACCTTAGCAATCAGCCCCAGCATTTT,CASSQGDLSNQPQHF
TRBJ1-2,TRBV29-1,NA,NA,TGCAGCGTTGAGGTCCGGGGGCGAATGCAGGGCTACACCTTC,CSVEVRGRMQGYTF
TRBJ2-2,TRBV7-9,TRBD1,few,TGTGCCGGACGACAGGGATGGACCGGGGAGCTGTTTTTT,CAGRQGWTGELFF
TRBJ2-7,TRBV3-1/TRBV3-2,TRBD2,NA,TGTGCCAGCAGCCAAGATCTTCTAGCGGGAGCGGAGCAGTACTTC,CASSQDLLAGAEQYF
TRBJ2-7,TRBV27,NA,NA,TGTGCCAGCAGTTTACCGTTAGGGCCTTGGGGAAATGTCTACGAGCAGTACTTC,CASSLPLGPWGNVYEQYF
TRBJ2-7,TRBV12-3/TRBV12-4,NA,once,TGTGCCAGCAGTTTAGGCCTGCGCCTCGAGCAGTACTTC,CASSLGLRLEQYF
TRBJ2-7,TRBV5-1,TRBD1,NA,TGCGCCAGCAGCGGTGGACAGGGTCCCTACGAGCAGTACTTC,CASSGGQGPYEQYF
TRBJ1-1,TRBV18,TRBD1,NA,TGTGCCAGCTCACCGATCCCCGGGACAGTGTTGATGAACACTGAAGCTTTCTTT,CASSPIPGTVLMNTEAFF
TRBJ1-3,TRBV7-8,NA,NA,TGTGCCAGCAGCTTAGTGGCGGTTGGAAACACCATATATTTT,CASSLVAVGNTIYF
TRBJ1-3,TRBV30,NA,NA,TGTGCCTGCCTTTTGCTGCAAGCGGGCGGAAACACCATATATTTT,CACLLLQAGGNTIYF
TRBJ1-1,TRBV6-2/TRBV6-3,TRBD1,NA,TGTGCCAGCAGTACCGACAGGGGGAGGTCCGCTTTCTTT,CASSTDRGRSAFF
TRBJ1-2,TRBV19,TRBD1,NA,TGTGCCAGTAGTATAGATCACGGGACAGGGGGCAACTATGGCTACACCTTC,CASSIDHGTGGNYGYTF
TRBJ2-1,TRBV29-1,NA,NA,TGCAGCGCCTCAAGTGAGCAGTTCTTC,CSASSEQFF
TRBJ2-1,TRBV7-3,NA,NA,TGTGCCAGCAGCCCTGGGGCGGGCTCCTACAATGAGCAGTTCTTC,CASSPGAGSYNEQFF
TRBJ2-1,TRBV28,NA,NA,TGTGCCAGCATACGGGAAAACTCCTACAATGAGCAGTTCTTC,CASIRENSYNEQFF
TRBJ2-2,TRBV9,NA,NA,TGTGCCAGCAGCACCCCGGGACTGAACACCGGGGAGCTGTTTTTT,CASSTPGLNTGELFF
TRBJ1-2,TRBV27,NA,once,TGTGCCAGCAGCCATTCAGGGATTCCCTATGGCTACACCTTC,CASSHSGIPYGYTF
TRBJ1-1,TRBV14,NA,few,TGTGCCAGCAGCCAACGGGAGAACACTGAAGCTTTCTTT,CASSQRENTEAFF
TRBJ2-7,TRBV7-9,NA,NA,TGTGCCAGCAGCTTATATTCGGGGGACGAGCAGTACTTC,CASSLYSGDEQYF
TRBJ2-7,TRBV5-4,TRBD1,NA,TGTGCCAGCAGCTTGACAGGGGGTCTCCCCTACGAGCAGTACTTC,CASSLTGGLPYEQYF
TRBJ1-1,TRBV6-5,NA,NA,TGTGCCAGCAGTTACAGGGCACGCGGGGGCTTCACGTTTTCTTTCTTT,CASSYRARGGFTFSFF
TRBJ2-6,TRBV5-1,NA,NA,TGCGCCAGCAGCGGCAGTAGCTCTGGGGCCAACGTCCTGACTTTC,CASSGSSSGANVLTF
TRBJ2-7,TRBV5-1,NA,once,TGCGCCAGCAGCTTGGCTGGCTCCTCCTACGAGCAGTACTTC,CASSLAGSSYEQYF
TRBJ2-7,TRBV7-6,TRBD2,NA,TGTGCCAGCAGCTTAGGCACTAGCGGGAGTTCCGAGCAGTACTTC,CASSLGTSGSSEQYF
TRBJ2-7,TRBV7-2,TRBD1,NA,TGTGCCAGCAGCTTAGGGACAGGGACCTACGAGCAGTACTTC,CASSLGTGTYEQYF
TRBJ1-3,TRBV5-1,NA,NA,TGCGCCAGCAGCTTGACAGGAACTGGAAACACCATATATTTT,CASSLTGTGNTIYF
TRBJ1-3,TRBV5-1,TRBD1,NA,TGCGCCAGCAGCTTAGGACAGGGGTTCGGAAACACCATATATTTT,CASSLGQGFGNTIYF
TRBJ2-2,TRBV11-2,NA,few,TGTGCCAGCAGCTTAAACCCTAGCCGGGTCACCGGGGAGCTGTTTTTT,CASSLNPSRVTGELFF
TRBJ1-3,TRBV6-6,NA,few,TGTGCCAGCAGCCCTAGGGACACCATATATTTT,CASSPRDTIYF
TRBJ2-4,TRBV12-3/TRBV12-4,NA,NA,TGTGCCAGCAGTGGAGGACTACCGGACATTCAGTACTTC,CASSGGLPDIQYF
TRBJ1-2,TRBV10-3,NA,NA,TGTGCCATCAATGGGGGTGTGTATCGAGAAGGCTACACCTTC,CAINGGVYREGYTF